This T cell receptor beta chain was recorded in a study of cytomegalovirus exposure and HLA in healthy donors. Study-level points and caveats: Most observed TCR sequences were rare, whereas some public TCRs were detected in many donors. An analysis was carried out later, and it reportedly showed fewer N-insertions in an Asian-associated ancestry cluster than the approximately 670-donor mean.

In regard to this clone: Antigen: not known.

The PCR ran on 60 Vbeta and 13 Jbeta primers. Here immunoSEQ multiplex PCR was the method, and the copy in TCRdb shows in-frame clones only, minus some. The data contain about 77,000 clones, over 65% of them seen just once; the ten biggest clones take up almost 4.5%. The CDR3 length is 14 residues. CDR1 is GTSNPN, CDR2 SVGIG, per germline (reference sequence). The chain employs TRBV30 and TRBJ2-5; unclear D gene. The last part of the DNA fits TRBJ2-7 better; the J call may be wrong. The receptor comes from a man between 35 and 55 years old in good health and CMV-seronegative. The sample comprised PBMCs. This chain's CDR3 is CAWSRSSFTYEQYF. CDR3 nucleotide sequence: TGTGCCTGGAGTCGGAGCAGCTTTACTTACGAGCAGTACTTC.